These 18 T cell receptor beta chains originate from one sample sequenced in a study of control samples from healthy donors and cancer patients. The table came from immunoSEQ multiplex PCR; TCRdb's copy has only in-frame clones and leaves some out. The sample includes 75,000 to 100,000 clones, around 87% seen only once; the top ten take over 0.95%. The sequenced material came from blood. The receptors shown here come from a woman aged 45-65 years in good health.

The genes are TRBV6-5 and TRBJ1-1; perhaps TRBD1 as D (6 bases). Germline V CDR1 and CDR2: MNHEY, SVGAGI. V lost 2 bases and J 1 base, leaving 11 bases between the germline ends. The CDR3 is 15 amino acids. For the CDR3, the DNA is TGTGCCAGCAGTTACGACTTGGGACAGAACACTGAAGCTTTCTTT. As protein: CASSYDLGQNTEAFF.

The chain has TRBV4-1 and TRBJ2-3; TRBD2 matches 7 bases. CDR1 and CDR2 from the germline V gene are MGHRA and YSYEKL. The CDR3 is 13 residues long. Losses at the gene ends were 3 bases for V and 6 bases for J; bases not matched to a gene: 3. CDR3 sequence (DNA): TGCGCCAGCAGCCACGCGGGAGTGGATACGCAGTATTTT. Translated, it gives CASSHAGVDTQYF.

The chain has TRBV7-7 and TRBJ2-2; D remains ambiguous. Trimming removed 2 bases from V and 1 base from J, with 14 bases in between. CDR3 length equals 17 residues. Germline V CDR1 and CDR2: SSHAT, FNYEAQ (reference sequence). CDR3 residues: CASSLLIGRLNTGELFF. The CDR3 DNA reads as TGTGCCAGCAGCTTATTAATCGGCAGATTGAACACCGGGGAGCTGTTTTTT.

This clone has just a few counts. This sequence joins TRBV4-1 and TRBJ2-7; 7 nucleotides align to TRBD1. Losses at the gene ends were 4 bases for V and 2 bases for J; bases not matched to a gene: 8. This CDR3 is 15 amino acids long. The germline V gene has CDR1 MGHRA and CDR2 YSYEKL. The CDR3 DNA is TGCGCCAGCAGCCTACAGCCGGGACAGACCTACGAGCAGTACTTC. This codes for CASSLQPGQTYEQYF.

The chain uses TRBV15 and TRBJ1-5; D perhaps matches TRBD1 (5 bases). The V end was cut by 0 bases, the J end by 4 bases, with 7 bases between. This CDR3 region has 14 residues. The germline V gene has CDR1 LNHNV and CDR2 YYDKDF (reference sequence). The CDR3 loop is CATSRDPGNQPQHF. The CDR3 nucleotides read TGTGCCACCAGCAGAGATCCAGGGAATCAGCCCCAGCATTTT.

This rearrangement joins TRBV6-6 to TRBJ2-7, with TRBD1 matching 7 bases. This CDR3 is built from 13 residues. CDR1 is MNHNY, CDR2 SVGAGI, per germline (reference sequence). J lost 7 bases, V lost 5 bases, and 8 bases had no gene match. In DNA form, the CDR3 reads TGTGCCAGCAGTGGCGGACAGGTTGGAGAGCAGTACTTC. This translates into CASSGGQVGEQYF.

The gene calls are TRBV2 and TRBJ2-7; 8 bases line up with TRBD2. This CDR3 spans 12 amino acids. CDR1 is SNHLY and CDR2 is FYNNEI in the germline V gene. J gave up 5 bases and V 6 bases, and 3 bases lay outside the gene matches. The DNA of the CDR3 is TGTGCCAGCAGGCTAGCGGGCGACGAGCAGTACTTC. Its protein product is CASRLAGDEQYF.

This clone was seen only a few times. V gene TRBV19 combines with J gene TRBJ2-7, with 8 bases fitting TRBD1. Trimming took 5 bases from V and 2 from J; bases not matched to a gene: 11. This CDR3 region has 16 residues. The germline CDR1 and CDR2 sequences are LNHDA and SQIVND (reference sequence). This CDR3 reads CASSPRGAGGPYEQYF. The CDR3 bases are TGTGCCAGTAGTCCCCGAGGGGCAGGGGGCCCCTACGAGCAGTACTTC.

This clone has only one observation. The chain combines TRBV7-3 with TRBJ1-5; TRBD1 matches 8 bases. V trimming: 6 bases; J trimming: 2 bases; junction bases outside the gene matches: 15. CDR1 and CDR2 from the germline V gene are SGHTA and FQGTGA. The CDR3 length is 18 residues. The CDR3 DNA follows: TGTGCCAGCAGATTCCCCGGGACAGGCCTCAATGGCAATCAGCCCCAGCATTTT. This codes for CASRFPGTGLNGNQPQHF.

The CDR3 sequence is CASSSREGQGGNQPQHF. The CDR3 nucleotides are TGTGCCAGCAGCTCCAGGGAGGGACAGGGAGGCAATCAGCCCCAGCATTTT. The gene calls are TRBV7-2 and TRBJ1-5; 9 bases fit TRBD1. Germline V gives CDR1 SGHTA, CDR2 FQGNSA. V gave up 4 bases and J gave up 2 bases; unmatched junction bases: 9. This CDR3 is built from 17 residues.

The chain couples TRBV7-9 to TRBJ2-3; D perhaps matches TRBD1 (6 bases). V was clipped by 2 bases and J by 3 bases, with 12 bases between them. This CDR3 region has 15 residues. Per germline, CDR1 SEHNR and CDR2 FQNEAQ (reference sequence). The CDR3, as DNA: TGTGCCAGCAGCTTATCAGGGGATGGTACAGATACGCAGTATTTT. Encoded protein: CASSLSGDGTDTQYF.

As concerns this clone: This sample also contains other DNA sequences that code for the same CDR3. The rearrangement uses TRBV6-2 or TRBV6-3 and TRBJ1-1, with a possible D match to TRBD1 (5 bases). This CDR3 is built from 15 residues. Trimming shortened V by 0 bases and J by 2 bases, and 10 bases separated the two germline ends. The germline gives CDR1 MNHEY, CDR2 SVGEGT. The CDR3 loop reads CASSYSGGLNTEAFF. Written as DNA, the CDR3 is TGTGCCAGCAGTTACTCGGGGGGACTAAACACTGAAGCTTTCTTT.

V and J are TRBV20-1 and TRBJ2-7; no clear D gene. The V end was cut by 6 bases, the J end by 4 bases, with 10 bases between. The CDR3 covers 11 residues. Germline V lookup: CDR1 DFQATT, CDR2 SNEGSKA (reference sequence). The CDR3 loop is CSAPAEYEQYF. DNA of the CDR3: TGCAGTGCGCCCGCGGAGTACGAGCAGTACTTC.

CDR3 sequence reads: CASSLRTAYEQYF. CDR3 bases: TGTGCCAGCAGCTTAAGGACAGCCTACGAGCAGTACTTC. The rearrangement uses TRBV7-2 and TRBJ2-7; tentative D call: TRBD1 (6 bases). V shed 2 bases and J shed 2 bases, with 7 bases lying between them. CDR3 length equals 13 residues. Germline values: CDR1 SGHTA, CDR2 FQGNSA.

This chain joins TRBV6-5 and TRBJ2-7; D perhaps matches TRBD2 (5 bases). CDR1 MNHEY and CDR2 SVGAGI come from the germline V gene. Between the trimmed V and J ends, which lost 0 bases and 4 bases, there was a span of 16 bases. There are 16 residues in the CDR3. The CDR3 bases are TGTGCCAGCAGTTACTCGTTCGGAGGCCCCAATTACGAGCAGTACTTC. This codes for CASSYSFGGPNYEQYF.

The genes are TRBV5-8 and TRBJ1-5; 9 bases agree with TRBD1. The CDR3 loop spans 16 amino acids. Germline V gives CDR1 SGHTS, CDR2 YDEGEE. V shed 4 bases, J shed 5 bases, and the junction held 10 bases outside the gene matches. CDR3 amino acids: CASSRLGQGKDQPQHF. CDR3 nucleotides: TGTGCCAGCAGCCGGCTTGGACAGGGGAAGGATCAGCCCCAGCATTTT.

The J gene is TRBJ2-7, the V gene TRBV29-1; unclear D gene. Deletions cut 8 bases from V and 0 bases from J, with 11 bases between. The germline CDR1 and CDR2 sequences are SQVTM and ANQGSEA. The CDR3 runs to 12 residues. CDR3 coding DNA: TGCAGCAACCCGGGCCCCTCCTACGAGCAGTACTTC. This translates into CSNPGPSYEQYF.

The CDR3 DNA is TGTGCCAGCAGCTTAGGAGGTTGGAACACTGAAGCTTTCTTT. Translated, it gives CASSLGGWNTEAFF. This chain joins TRBV5-6 and TRBJ1-1; D unresolved. Germline V CDR1 and CDR2: SGHDT, YYEEEE. The CDR3 spans 14 residues. The V end lost 2 bases, the J end lost 1 base, and 9 bases lay between the germline ends.